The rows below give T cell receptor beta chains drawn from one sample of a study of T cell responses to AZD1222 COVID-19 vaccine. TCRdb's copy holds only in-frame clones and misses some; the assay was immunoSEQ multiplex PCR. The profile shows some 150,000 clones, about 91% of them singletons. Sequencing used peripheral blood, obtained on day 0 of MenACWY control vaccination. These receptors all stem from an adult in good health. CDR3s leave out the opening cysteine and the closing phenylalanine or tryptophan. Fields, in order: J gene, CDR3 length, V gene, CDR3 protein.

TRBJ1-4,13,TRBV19,ASSSAGLSNEKLF
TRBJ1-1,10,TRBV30,AWSSHNTEAF
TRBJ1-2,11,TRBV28,ASGRRGAYGYT
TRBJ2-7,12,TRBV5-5,ASSSGTREGEQY
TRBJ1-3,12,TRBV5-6,ASSPRGPGNTIY
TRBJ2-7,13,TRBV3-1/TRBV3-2,ASSLGTGERYEQY
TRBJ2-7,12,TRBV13,ASSLAGGIYEQY
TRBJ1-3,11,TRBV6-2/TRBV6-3,ASSSPDGNTIY
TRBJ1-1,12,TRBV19,ASSTGPANTEAF
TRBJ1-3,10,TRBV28,ASKGQGNTIY
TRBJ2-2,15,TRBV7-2,ASSPGSGTFPTGELF
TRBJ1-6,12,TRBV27,ATRRGAYNSPLH
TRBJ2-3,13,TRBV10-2,ASSEGSGRLDTQY
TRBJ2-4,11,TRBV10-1,ALGEGSRPIQY
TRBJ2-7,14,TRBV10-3,AISDGMTSGSLEQY
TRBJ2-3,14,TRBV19,ASSIEASASTDTQY
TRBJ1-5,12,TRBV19,ASRRDTALGPQH
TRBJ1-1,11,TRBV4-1,ASSQGVVTEAF
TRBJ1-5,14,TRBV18,ASSPYRASSNQPQH
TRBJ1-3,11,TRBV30,AWSVQIGNTIY
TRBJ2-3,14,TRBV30,AWSDQGLAGADTQY
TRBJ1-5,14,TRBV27,VSSFVRGSLNQPQH